Described below is a single T cell receptor (beta chain) sequence and its context. The CDR3 spans 13 residues. Germline values: CDR1 MDHEN, CDR2 SYDVKM. V lost 6 bases, J lost 7 bases, and 13 bases lay in between. TCRdb's copy holds only in-frame clones and misses some; the assay was immunoSEQ multiplex PCR. The data hold roughly 120,000 clones, with roughly nine tenths observed a single time. This specimen comes from a study of T cell responses to AZD1222 COVID-19 vaccine. This TCR derives from an adult in good health. Material: peripheral blood, obtained on day 0 of AZD1222 vaccination. The genes are TRBV28 and TRBJ1-3; D is undetermined. CDR3 amino acids: CASRPTLRNTIYF. CDR3 nucleotides: TGTGCCAGCAGACCCACTCTTAGGAACACCATATATTTT. Full variable domain (remainder filled in from reference TRBV28 and TRBJ1-3): DVKVTQSSRYLVKRTGEKVFLECVQDMDHENMFWYRQDPGLGLRLIYFSYDVKMKEKGDIPEGYSVSREKKERFSLILESASTNQTSMYLCASRPTLRNTIYFGEGSWLTVV.